This T cell receptor (beta chain) was sequenced in a study of blood T cell repertoires in COVID-19. At the level of the study: The United States, Italy and Spain provided the acute and convalescent COVID-19 samples. In each case, the material was cDNA or gDNA derived from T cells, B-cell-depleted T cells, or PBMCs.

Authors' analysis steps: Estimates of nucleated cell counts were drawn from the amplification of reference gene primers. Method: immunoSEQ multiplex PCR; TCRdb's copy keeps in-frame clones and lacks some. Clonal size and the V and J genes are those of that table, whereas D and trimming came from the DNA. The top ten hold 20% to 25% of the sample, which has some 80,000 clones, about 86% seen once. This CDR3 is 15 amino acids long. Germline V lookup: CDR1 WSHSY, CDR2 SAAADI. V lost 8 bases and J 8 bases, leaving 22 bases between the germline ends. Sequenced: peripheral blood. This TCR came from a woman of 80 years or more in a cohort sampled during active or convalescent COVID-19. The chain is built from TRBV10-2 and TRBJ2-1; D is perhaps TRBD2 (5 bases). CDR3 nucleotides: TGCGCCAGCTTTTTTGGGAGTGGTAACAACGATGAGCAGTTCTTC. Its protein product is CASFFGSGNNDEQFF.